The 21 T cell receptor beta chains given below trace back to one sample, sequenced in a study. TCRdb recomputed calls from the 5' RACE reads with MiXCR, one row per CDR3 protein. The sample includes under 45,000 distinct CDR3 sequences, 22% seen only once; the top ten take over 3.5%. Tregs were sorted as CD4+CD25+CD127-/low cells. Sequenced material: Tregs sorted from blood. All receptors derive from a female donor with breast cancer.

In regard to this clonotype: An end of the junction differs from the germline gene, which may be a read error. CDR3 DNA sequence: TGCGGTGCTCAGTCGGGCTATCCTGACTATGGCTACACCTTC. Translation: CGAQSGYPDYGYTF. The chain carries TRBV20-1 and TRBJ1-2; D not certain. The CDR3 has 14 residues. Germline V gives CDR1 DFQATT, CDR2 SNEGSKA (reference sequence).

This rearrangement joins TRBV5-6 to TRBJ2-2; D unclear. This CDR3 has 19 residues. The germline gives CDR1 SGHDT, CDR2 YYEEEE. The V end was cut by 1 base, the J end by 3 bases, with 22 bases between. CDR3 sequence (DNA): TGTGCCAGCAGCTTGTCAATAATAGGTGGCAGGATGGACACCGGGGAGCTGTTTTTT. Its protein is CASSLSIIGGRMDTGELFF.

This clonotype has more than one count but fewer than ten. V usage is TRBV6-5 and J usage is TRBJ2-2; tentatively, D is TRBD1 (6 bases). This CDR3 is built from 15 residues. Germline CDR1 MNHEY, CDR2 SVGAGI. With 5 bases removed from V and 4 bases from J, the gap between germline ends came to 14 bases. The CDR3 DNA sequence: TGTGCCAGCAGTACCCACTTGACAGGCACCGGGGAGCTGTTTTTT. It codes for CASSTHLTGTGELFF.

The gene calls are TRBV27 and TRBJ2-1; perhaps TRBD2 as D (6 bases). The CDR3 extends over 15 amino acids. V lost 2 bases, J lost 2 bases, and 10 bases lay in between. Per germline, CDR1 MNHEY and CDR2 SMNVEV (reference sequence). The CDR3 region has the DNA TGTGCCAGCAGTTTAGGCGGGGTAACCTACAATGAGCAGTTCTTC. It translates to CASSLGGVTYNEQFF.

This clonotype has only a few counts. The chain employs TRBV7-2 and TRBJ2-2; 11 nucleotides align to TRBD2. The CDR3 is 18 residues long. From germline, CDR1 is SGHTA and CDR2 FQGNSA. The J segment lost 1 base and the V segment lost 5 bases, leaving 9 bases of the junction unmatched. This chain's CDR3 is CASSIPGLAGGNTGELFF. The CDR3 nucleotides are TGTGCCAGCAGCATCCCTGGGCTAGCGGGAGGGAACACCGGGGAGCTGTTTTTT. The complete variable domain, with remaining parts taken from reference TRBV7-2 and TRBJ2-2, reads GAGVSQSPSNKVTEKGKDVELRCDPISGHTALYWYRQSLGQGLEFLIYFQGNSAPDKSGLPSDRFSAERTGGSVSTLTIQRTQQEDSAVYLCASSIPGLAGGNTGELFFGEGSRLTVL.

The V gene is TRBV19, the J gene TRBJ2-2; D unclear. The V end lost 5 bases, the J end lost 1 base, and 8 bases lay between the germline ends. Germline V CDR1 and CDR2: LNHDA, SQIVND (reference sequence). The CDR3 covers 14 residues. The CDR3 here is CASSDGWNTGELFF. In DNA, the CDR3 is TGTGCCAGTAGTGACGGATGGAACACCGGGGAGCTGTTTTTT.

The V call is TRBV5-8, the J call TRBJ2-7; TRBD2 aligns across 8 bases. V lost 4 bases to trimming and J lost 6 bases; unmatched junction nucleotides: 15. The CDR3 is 16 amino acids. The germline gives CDR1 SGHTS, CDR2 YDEGEE. The CDR3 sequence: CASSLTPSGLGSEQYF. CDR3 bases: TGTGCCAGCAGCCTCACCCCCTCGGGACTAGGATCCGAGCAGTACTTC.

The genes are TRBV30 and TRBJ1-3; possible D gene TRBD1, 6 bases. Trimming took 5 bases from V and 6 from J, leaving 17 bases between them. The CDR3 sequence is 14 residues long. Germline assignment: CDR1 GTSNPN and CDR2 SVGIG (reference sequence). CDR3 nucleotides: TGTGCCTGGGGGTGGGGCAGGGGTAAAAACACCATATATTTT. This codes for CAWGWGRGKNTIYF.

As concerns this clonotype: A much larger clonotype is one base distant, so this may be a read error. This rearrangement joins TRBV12-3 or TRBV12-4 to TRBJ1-3; D is unclear. CDR3 length equals 16 residues. The CDR3 here is CTSSFIGGSKGNTIYF. In DNA form, the CDR3 reads TGTACCAGCAGTTTTATCGGCGGCTCCAAAGGAAACACCATATATTTT.

J is TRBJ2-7 and V is TRBV11-2; 8 positions match TRBD1. V trimming: 5 bases; J trimming: 4 bases; junction bases outside the gene matches: 10. This CDR3 spans 15 amino acids. The germline V gene encodes CDR1 SGHAT and CDR2 FQNNGV. The CDR3: CASSPGQGQLYEQYF. The CDR3 bases are TGTGCCAGCAGCCCTGGACAGGGACAACTTTACGAGCAGTACTTC.

With respect to this clonotype: A much larger clone lies a single base off, so this may be a read error. CDR3 bases: TGTGCCAGCAGTAAACTGGGACCGAGCAATGAGCAGTTCTTC. It codes for CASSKLGPSNEQFF. The rearrangement joins TRBV6-1 to TRBJ2-1; either TRBD1 or TRBD2 may fit D (5 bases each). Trimming left V 5 bases short and J 6 bases short, with 14 bases between. The germline V gene has CDR1 MNHNS and CDR2 SASEGT. The CDR3 length is 14 residues.

The gene calls are TRBV20-1 and TRBJ2-7, with TRBD2 matching 7 bases. V shed 0 bases and J 2 bases; nucleotides not matched to a gene: 4. CDR1 is DFQATT and CDR2 is SNEGSKA in the germline V gene (reference sequence). The CDR3 contains 14 residues. In nucleotides, the CDR3 is TGCAGTGCTAGAGAGGCTAGCGGACCCTACGAGCAGTACTTC. Translated: CSAREASGPYEQYF.

This clonotype was recorded a few times. The chain has TRBV9 and TRBJ2-1, with 11 bases lining up with TRBD2. CDR1 is SGDLS and CDR2 is YYNGEE in the germline V gene. Losses at the gene ends were 3 bases for V and 7 bases for J; bases not matched to a gene: 6. CDR3 size: 15 residues. As DNA, the CDR3 is TGTGCCAGCAGCGAGGGTAGCGGGAGGGGGAATGAGCAGTTCTTC. Protein: CASSEGSGRGNEQFF.

This clonotype was seen ten or more times. The chain is built from TRBV7-2 and TRBJ1-1; no definite D call. The CDR3 loop spans 12 amino acids. Germline values: CDR1 SGHTA, CDR2 FQGNSA. Trimming left V 3 bases short and J 4 bases short, with 6 bases between. The chain's CDR3 is CASSFMPTEAFF. CDR3 coding DNA: TGTGCCAGCAGCTTCATGCCCACTGAAGCTTTCTTT.

This clonotype is labeled as medium-sized. The rearrangement joins TRBV4-2 to TRBJ2-5; D remains unclear. Trimming removed 1 base from V and 1 base from J, with 10 bases in between. There are 15 residues in the CDR3. Germline values: CDR1 LGHNA, CDR2 YNFKEQ. The CDR3 DNA is TGTGCCAGCAGCCAAGTTACATGGGGCCAAGAGACCCAGTACTTC. Encoded protein: CASSQVTWGQETQYF.

The rearrangement links TRBV20-1 to TRBJ1-1; D remains ambiguous. Germline CDR1 DFQATT, CDR2 SNEGSKA (reference sequence). This CDR3 region has 12 residues. The germline V and J ends were trimmed by 7 bases and 1 base, with 10 bases remaining between them. CDR3 sequence: CSVPTGNTEAFF. Written as DNA, the CDR3 is TGCAGTGTTCCGACCGGGAACACTGAAGCTTTCTTT.

In its sample, this clonotype was seen many times. CDR3 loop: CSARDFYGTIMTKNIQYF. The CDR3 nucleotides are TGCAGTGCTAGAGATTTCTACGGGACGATCATGACCAAAAACATTCAGTACTTC. V is TRBV20-1 and J is TRBJ2-4, with D perhaps assigned TRBD1 or TRBD2 (5 bases each). The CDR3 runs 18 residues. V dropped 0 bases and J dropped 2 bases, with 20 bases sitting between them. Germline lookup yields CDR1 DFQATT and CDR2 SNEGSKA (reference sequence).

This chain uses TRBV20-1 with TRBJ2-7, with 13 bases aligning to TRBD2. J lost 3 bases, V lost 3 bases, and 5 bases had no gene match. The CDR3 has 15 amino acids. The germline V gene has CDR1 DFQATT and CDR2 SNEGSKA (reference sequence). The CDR3 sequence is CSASPGTSGIYEQYF. The CDR3 DNA reads as TGCAGTGCTAGCCCCGGGACTAGCGGGATCTACGAGCAGTACTTC.

This clonotype turned up a few times. The chain links TRBV7-2 to TRBJ1-1, with D possibly matching TRBD1 (6 bases). Germline CDR1 is SGHTA and CDR2 is FQGNSA. The CDR3 runs to 13 residues. V was shortened by 5 bases and J by 5 bases, with 12 bases between the two germline ends. CDR3 residues: CASSEQGWTEAFF. In nucleotides, the CDR3 is TGTGCCAGCAGCGAACAGGGTTGGACTGAAGCTTTCTTT.

The chain is built from TRBV7-9 and TRBJ2-3; weak D call: TRBD1 (5 bases). The germline V gene has CDR1 SEHNR and CDR2 FQNEAQ (reference sequence). Between the trimmed V and J ends, which lost 1 base and 4 bases, there was a span of 9 bases. The CDR3 covers 14 residues. The CDR3, as DNA: TGTGCCAGCAGCTTAGGATGGACACCAGATACGCAGTATTTT. Translated, it gives CASSLGWTPDTQYF.

This clonotype appeared a few times. The chain combines TRBV29-1 with TRBJ2-1, with 9 bases identical to TRBD1. The length of the CDR3 is 16 residues. Looked up from germline, CDR1 is SQVTM and CDR2 is ANQGSEA. V gave up 4 bases and J gave up 7 bases; unmatched junction bases: 14. CDR3 DNA: TGCAGCGTTGTAATCCCGGGACAGGGAAGAGGGAATGAGCAGTTCTTC. Protein: CSVVIPGQGRGNEQFF.